This T cell receptor (beta chain) was profiled in a study of T cell clonality in common variable immunodeficiency. TCRdb's table, derived via immunoSEQ multiplex PCR, lists solely in-frame clones and lacks some. The sample was found to contain over 40,000 clones, and every one recurs. Germline V CDR1 and CDR2: SEHNR, FQNEAQ (reference sequence). The CDR3 loop spans 12 amino acids. This clone was found a few times. The CDR3 goes on 3 residues after the read ends, and that part is filled in from the germline J gene. The sequence was obtained from a person between 18 and 75 years old in good health. This chain joins TRBV7-9 and TRBJ1-2; 7 bases line up with TRBD1. Sequenced material: peripheral blood mononuclear cells. The DNA read from the CDR3 is TGTGCCAGCAGCTTAGACAGGGGCGAC. As protein: CASSLDRGD. The CDR3 reads in full as CASSLDRGDYTF.